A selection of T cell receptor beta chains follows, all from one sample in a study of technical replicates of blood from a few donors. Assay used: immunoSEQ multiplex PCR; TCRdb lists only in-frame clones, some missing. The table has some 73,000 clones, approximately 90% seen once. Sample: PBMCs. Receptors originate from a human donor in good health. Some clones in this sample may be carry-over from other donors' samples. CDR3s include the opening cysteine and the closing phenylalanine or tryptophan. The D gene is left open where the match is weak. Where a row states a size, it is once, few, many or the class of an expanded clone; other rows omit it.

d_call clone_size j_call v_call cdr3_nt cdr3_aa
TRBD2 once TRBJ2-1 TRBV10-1 TGCGCCAGCAGACCGCAGCCAAGAGCGGGGGGGCCCCACAATGAGCAGTTCTTC CASRPQPRAGGPHNEQFF
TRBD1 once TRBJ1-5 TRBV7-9 TGTGCCAGCAGCCCCGGGACAGGGTCCCAGCCCCAGCATTTT CASSPGTGSQPQHF
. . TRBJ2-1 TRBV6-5 TGTGCCAGCAGTTCCGGGACTCCTGTGCAGTTCTTC CASSSGTPVQFF
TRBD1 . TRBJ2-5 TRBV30 TGTGCCTGGAGGGGACCGGGACAGGGAGAGACCCAGTACTTC CAWRGPGQGETQYF
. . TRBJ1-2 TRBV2 TGTGCCAGCAGTGAAGCGCTTCGGGGTTGGAGTGGCTACACCTTC CASSEALRGWSGYTF
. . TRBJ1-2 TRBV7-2 TGTGCCAGCAGCCCCCGTATGGCGACAGTAGGCTACACCTTC CASSPRMATVGYTF
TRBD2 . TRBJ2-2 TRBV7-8 TGTGCCAGCAGCTTAGGGGGAGGGACCGGGGAGCTGTTTTTT CASSLGGGTGELFF
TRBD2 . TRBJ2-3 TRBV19 TGTGCCAGTAAGCTAGCGGCCACAGATACGCAGTATTTT CASKLAATDTQYF
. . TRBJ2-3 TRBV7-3 TGTGCCAGCAGCTTAAGGGGGGACAGCAGAGATACGCAGTATTTT CASSLRGDSRDTQYF
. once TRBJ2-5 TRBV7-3 TGTGCCAGCAGCGCTTCCCCAGGGATCCAAGAGACCCAGTACTTC CASSASPGIQETQYF
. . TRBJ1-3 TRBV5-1 TGCGCCAGCACCTTGAGCGGGGGCGGAAACACCATATATTTT CASTLSGGGNTIYF
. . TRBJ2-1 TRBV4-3 TGCGCCAGCAGCCAAGAAGGGGGGGCGAGTAATGAGCAGTTCTTC CASSQEGGASNEQFF
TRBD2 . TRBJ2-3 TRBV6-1 TGTGCCAGCAGGAAGCTCGGGGGGTTTGCAGATACGCAGTATTTT CASRKLGGFADTQYF
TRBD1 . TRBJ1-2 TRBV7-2 TGTGCCAGCAGACCAACAGGGGCTGATGGCTACACCTTC CASRPTGADGYTF
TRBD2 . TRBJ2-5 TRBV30 TGTGCCTGGAGTGTATGGGGGAGGGCCCGCCAAGAGACCCAGTACTTC CAWSVWGRARQETQYF
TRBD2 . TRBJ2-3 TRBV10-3 TGTGCCACTAGCGGGGGCACAGATACGCAGTATTTT CATSGGTDTQYF
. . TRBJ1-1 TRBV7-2 TGTGCCAGCAGCTTAGTAGGAGGGATTGACACTGAAGCTTTCTTT CASSLVGGIDTEAFF
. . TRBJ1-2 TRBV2 TGTGCCAGCAGTCCCTTATATGGCTACACCTTC CASSPLYGYTF
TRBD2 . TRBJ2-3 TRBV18 TGTGCCAGCTCATTTAGCGGGGGGATCACAGATACGCAGTATTTT CASSFSGGITDTQYF
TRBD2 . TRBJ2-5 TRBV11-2 TGTGCCAGCAGCAGTAGCGGGGGGGTTGAGACCCAGTACTTC CASSSSGGVETQYF
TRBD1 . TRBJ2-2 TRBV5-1 TGCGCCAGCAGCCCGACAGGGGGCGTACGTAGCACCGGGGAGCTGTTTTTT CASSPTGGVRSTGELFF
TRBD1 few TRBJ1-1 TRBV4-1 TGCGCCAGCAGCCGTCAGGGGGGCTCTGAAGCTTTCTTT CASSRQGGSEAFF
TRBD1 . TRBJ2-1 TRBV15 TGTGCCACCAGCAGAGAACGGCAGGGGGCTGGGGAGCAGTTCTTC CATSRERQGAGEQFF
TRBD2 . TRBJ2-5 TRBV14 TGTGCCAGCAGCCAAATAGCGGGAGGTCAAGAGACCCAGTACTTC CASSQIAGGQETQYF
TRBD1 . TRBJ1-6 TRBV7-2 TGTGCCAGCAGCCTCAGGACAGGCATAACGACACCCCTCCACTTT CASSLRTGITTPLHF
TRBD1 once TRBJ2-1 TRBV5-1 TGCGCCAGCAGCTATGACAGGGGCGGGGATGAGCAGTTCTTC CASSYDRGGDEQFF
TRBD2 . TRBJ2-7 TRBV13 TGTGCCACTTCAAACACGGGAGGAGGCGGCTACGAGCAGTACTTC CATSNTGGGGYEQYF
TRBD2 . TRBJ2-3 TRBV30 TGTGCCTGGAGGGAGCAACTAGCGGGACGCACAGATACGCAGTATTTT CAWREQLAGRTDTQYF
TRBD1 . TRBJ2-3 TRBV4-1 TGCGCCAGCGGGACGACAGGGATGAGGACAGATACGCAGTATTTT CASGTTGMRTDTQYF
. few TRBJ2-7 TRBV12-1 TGTGCTACCATGGGCGGACTGTCCTACGAGCAGTACTTC CATMGGLSYEQYF
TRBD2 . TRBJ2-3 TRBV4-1 TGCGCCAGCAGCCAATCGCCGGGGGGGAGTGGAGATACGCAGTATTTT CASSQSPGGSGDTQYF
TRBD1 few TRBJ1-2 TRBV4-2 TGTGCCAGCAGCCAAGAGGAGGGGGCGGGCTATGGCTACACCTTC CASSQEEGAGYGYTF